The 19 T cell receptor beta chains below were found in one sample sequenced in a study of T-cell reconstitution after alpha-beta-depleted transplantation in children. It was with unique molecular identifiers that the TCRbeta library was prepared. TCRdb passed the PCR reads through MiXCR, listing each CDR3 protein once. In the table there are 95,000 to 120,000 distinct CDR3 sequences, 5% to 8% of which are singletons. Here the sequenced sample was PBMCs, mostly from graft donor cells, taken 360 days after TCRalphabeta/CD19-depleted stem cell transplant. The receptors derive from a male patient under 10 years old who had a stem cell transplant for acute lymphoblastic leukemia, so the T cells may come from the graft donor.

This clonotype was found many times. The J gene is TRBJ2-1, the V gene TRBV11-2, with 10 bases lining up with TRBD2. J gave up 2 bases and V 0 bases, and 1 base lay outside the gene matches. The CDR3 sequence is 16 residues long. Germline V gene data show CDR1 as SGHAT and CDR2 as FQNNGV. The CDR3 reads CASSLDLAGAYNEQFF. CDR3 DNA sequence: TGTGCCAGCAGCTTAGATCTAGCGGGGGCCTACAATGAGCAGTTCTTC.

This clonotype was found a few times. The V gene is TRBV4-2, the J gene TRBJ2-7; 9 nucleotides agree with TRBD1. The CDR3 runs 20 residues. The junction had 20 bases not matched to a gene; V was cut back by 1 base and J by 4 bases. The germline V gene encodes CDR1 LGHNA and CDR2 YNFKEQ. The DNA for the CDR3 is TGTGCCAGCAGCCAAGGGGGAGTCGGGACAGGGTCCCCCAAAAGGTACGAGCAGTACTTC. Amino acid sequence: CASSQGGVGTGSPKRYEQYF.

V is TRBV27 and J is TRBJ2-4; TRBD1 matches 8 bases. The ends lost 6 bases at V and 3 bases at J; junction bases unmatched: 10. The CDR3 covers 16 residues. The germline CDR1 and CDR2 sequences are MNHEY and SMNVEV (reference sequence). The CDR3 region is CASSLLQGDVKNIQYF. In DNA form, the CDR3 reads TGTGCCAGCAGCCTCCTACAGGGGGATGTCAAAAACATTCAGTACTTC.

There are many counts of this clonotype. The CDR3 DNA reads TGTGCCAGCAGTTTCCGACCGCCCCGGGATGGCTACACCTTC. It encodes CASSFRPPRDGYTF. V gene TRBV6-5 combines with J gene TRBJ1-2; D remains unclear. Germline values: CDR1 MNHEY, CDR2 SVGAGI. V lost 4 bases and J 6 bases, leaving 15 bases between the germline ends. The length of the CDR3 is 14 residues.

This clonotype was picked up a small number of times. The chain uses TRBV27 and TRBJ1-4; possible D gene TRBD1, 5 bases. Trimming took off 5 bases at V and 4 bases at J, with 14 bases between the two ends. The germline V gene encodes CDR1 MNHEY and CDR2 SMNVEV (reference sequence). The CDR3 covers 15 residues. CDR3 sequence reads: CASSLDTYSNEKLFF. CDR3 bases: TGTGCCAGCAGTCTGGACACATACAGTAATGAAAAACTGTTTTTT.

This clonotype was found many times. The chain joins TRBV12-5 to TRBJ1-1, with D uncertain. The ends were cut back, 1 base at V and 0 bases at J, with 3 bases in the middle. Germline V gives CDR1 LGHNT, CDR2 FRNRAP. CDR3 length equals 13 residues. CDR3 in amino acids: CASGLGMNTEAFF. The DNA of the CDR3 is TGTGCTAGTGGTTTGGGCATGAACACTGAAGCTTTCTTT.

This rearrangement joins TRBV28 to TRBJ2-3, with D uncertain. Germline assignment: CDR1 MDHEN and CDR2 SYDVKM. V lost 6 bases and J lost 3, with 10 bases in between. CDR3 length equals 13 residues. This CDR3 reads CASSPGWTDTQYF. CDR3 in DNA: TGTGCCAGCAGCCCTGGATGGACAGATACGCAGTATTTT.

The chain joins TRBV4-3 to TRBJ2-6; perhaps TRBD1 as D (7 bases). V was cut by 0 bases and J by 3 bases, with 15 bases left in between. The CDR3 is 18 residues long. CDR1 and CDR2 (germline): LGHNA, YSLEER. The CDR3 sequence is CASSQDLEGALGANVLTF. Here the CDR3 DNA reads TGCGCCAGCAGCCAAGATCTGGAGGGGGCGCTTGGGGCCAACGTCCTGACTTTC.

The table lists this clonotype with many counts. V gene TRBV20-1 combines with J gene TRBJ1-2; D is unclear. The CDR3 is 12 amino acids. V lost 2 bases, J lost 3 bases, and 7 bases lay in between. Germline CDR1 DFQATT, CDR2 SNEGSKA (reference sequence). The CDR3 DNA sequence: TGCAGTGCTAGATTGCGCGACTATGGCTACACCTTC. Its protein is CSARLRDYGYTF.

This clonotype was detected ten times or more. The rearrangement uses TRBV4-1 and TRBJ2-5, with TRBD2 identical over 13 bases. The germline gives CDR1 MGHRA, CDR2 YSYEKL. The V and J ends lost 4 bases and 4 bases, in that order; junction bases with no gene match: 0. The CDR3 sequence is 14 residues long. The CDR3 DNA sequence: TGCGCCAGCAGCCGGACTAGCGGGGGAGAGACCCAGTACTTC. Protein sequence: CASSRTSGGETQYF.

This chain connects TRBV6-2 or TRBV6-3 to TRBJ2-4; 12 bases match TRBD2. The V gene end was trimmed by 0 bases and the J gene end by 0 bases; junction bases not matched to a gene: 6. The CDR3 spans 19 residues. The V gene's germline CDR1 is MNHEY and CDR2 SVGEGT. CDR3 sequence reads: CASSYSKTSGGVAKNIQYF. The CDR3 region has the DNA TGTGCCAGCAGTTACTCGAAGACTAGCGGGGGCGTAGCCAAAAACATTCAGTACTTC.

This clonotype has at least ten counts. The chain is built from TRBV4-3 and TRBJ2-7, with 10 bases lining up with TRBD1. This CDR3 region has 15 residues. V gave up 4 bases and J gave up 0 bases; unmatched junction bases: 3. Germline V CDR1 and CDR2: LGHNA, YSLEER. Here the CDR3 DNA reads TGCGCCAGCAGCCCGACAGGGGGCAGCTCCTACGAGCAGTACTTC. It codes for CASSPTGGSSYEQYF.

The CDR3 is CASSTGPVDTGELFF. DNA of the CDR3: TGTGCCAGCAGCACGGGACCTGTGGACACCGGGGAGCTGTTTTTT. The chain recombines TRBV7-8 with TRBJ2-2; D assignment may be TRBD1 or TRBD2 (5 bases each). The V gene's germline CDR1 is SGHVS and CDR2 FQNEAQ. The CDR3 length is 15 residues. V gave up 5 bases and J gave up 3 bases, with 13 bases separating them.

This clonotype was recorded many times. V usage is TRBV12-3 or TRBV12-4 and J usage is TRBJ2-2, with D maybe TRBD2 (7 bases). CDR3 length: 16 amino acids. Trimming cost V 6 bases and J 7 bases, with 21 bases left between them. The CDR3 region is CASSPGAGDRNGELFF. The CDR3 coding sequence is TGTGCCAGCAGCCCAGGGGCGGGAGATCGTAACGGGGAGCTGTTTTTT.

This clonotype was seen many times. The chain employs TRBV7-2 and TRBJ2-7; 9 bases are a match to TRBD1. V lost 2 bases to trimming and J lost 2 bases; unmatched junction nucleotides: 7. There are 16 residues in the CDR3. Germline V lookup: CDR1 SGHTA, CDR2 FQGNSA. The DNA for the CDR3 is TGTGCCAGCAGCTTACCCGGGACAGGGAGTCCCTACGAGCAGTACTTC. Translating it yields CASSLPGTGSPYEQYF.

This clonotype was observed at least ten times. The V call is TRBV10-3, the J call TRBJ1-3; unclear D gene. This CDR3 has 13 amino acids. Germline V gene lookup returns CDR1 ENHRY and CDR2 SYGVKD. Trimming shortened V by 9 bases and J by 0 bases, and 9 bases separated the two germline ends. This chain's CDR3 is CAINGNSGNTIYF. The CDR3 nucleotides read TGTGCCATAAACGGGAACTCTGGAAACACCATATATTTT.

Comments on this clonotype: Being one base from a much bigger clone, this may be a read error. The chain uses TRBV4-2 and TRBJ2-1; tentative D call: TRBD2 (6 bases). Trimming removed 5 bases at V and 6 bases at J, with 20 bases between. The V gene's germline CDR1 is LGHNA and CDR2 YNFKEQ. This CDR3 is 16 amino acids long. The CDR3 here is CASSYIRGRGCNEQFF. The CDR3 bases are TGTGCCAGCAGCTACATCCGGGGGAGAGGCTGCAATGAGCAGTTCTTC.

Only a few counts were recorded for this clonotype. The rearrangement uses TRBV18 and TRBJ1-1; weak D call: TRBD1 (5 bases). The CDR3 runs 15 residues. The V gene's germline CDR1 is KGHSH and CDR2 LQKENI. The V end was cut by 4 bases, the J end by 0 bases, with 12 bases between. The CDR3 coding sequence is TGTGCCAGCTCACGACAGCCTACCCTGAACACTGAAGCTTTCTTT. Translated, it gives CASSRQPTLNTEAFF.

The DNA of the CDR3 is TGTGCCAGCAGCCCCGGACCTTACACTGAAGCTTTCTTT. It is translated as CASSPGPYTEAFF. J is TRBJ1-1 and V is TRBV6-1; D is ambiguous. The CDR3 contains 13 residues. Germline V gene data show CDR1 as MNHNS and CDR2 as SASEGT. Trimming pared 6 bases from V and 3 bases from J, leaving 11 bases between.